The rows below give T cell receptor beta chains drawn from one sample of a study of blood T cell repertoires in COVID-19. Produced via immunoSEQ multiplex PCR; TCRdb's table is partial and in-frame only. This table has 80,000 to 95,000 clones, around three quarters appearing once. The sequencing sample was made of peripheral blood. Receptors originate from a woman between 50 and 59 years old with acute or convalescent COVID-19. Each CDR3 is given with its conserved first and last residue. The D gene is left open where the match is weak. Rows give clone size only sometimes, using once, few, many, or a class for an expanded clone.

length: 12; size: NA; J: TRBJ1-2; V: TRBV12-3/TRBV12-4; D: NA; CDR3: CASTNRVGGYTF; DNA: TGTGCCAGCACAAACAGGGTGGGAGGCTACACCTTC
length: 14; size: few; J: TRBJ2-2; V: TRBV18; D: NA; CDR3: CASSPGQNTGELFF; DNA: TGTGCCAGCTCACCAGGACAAAACACCGGGGAGCTGTTTTTT
length: 13; size: few; J: TRBJ1-1; V: TRBV6-6; D: NA; CDR3: CASSYSPGTEAFF; DNA: TGTGCCAGCAGTTACTCTCCAGGCACTGAAGCTTTCTTT
length: 14; size: few; J: TRBJ2-5; V: TRBV28; D: TRBD1; CDR3: CASSLDRVVETQYF; DNA: TGTGCCAGCAGTTTGGACAGGGTGGTGGAGACCCAGTACTTC
length: 13; size: once; J: TRBJ2-7; V: TRBV4-1; D: TRBD1; CDR3: CASSQGMGQGINF; DNA: TGCGCCAGCAGCCAAGGGATGGGACAGGGGATTAACTTC
length: 20; size: NA; J: TRBJ2-2; V: TRBV27; D: TRBD2; CDR3: CASSFLRTGLAGGRTGELFF; DNA: TGTGCCAGCAGTTTCCTACGAACGGGACTAGCGGGGGGGCGGACCGGGGAGCTGTTTTTT
length: 16; size: NA; J: TRBJ2-7; V: TRBV9; D: TRBD2; CDR3: CASSPTSGAASYEQYF; DNA: TGTGCCAGCAGCCCGACTAGCGGGGCCGCCTCCTACGAGCAGTACTTC
length: 15; size: NA; J: TRBJ1-1; V: TRBV11-1; D: TRBD1; CDR3: CASSDGGQGRTEAFF; DNA: TGTGCCAGCAGCGACGGGGGACAGGGGAGGACTGAAGCTTTCTTT
length: 13; size: many; J: TRBJ1-1; V: TRBV19; D: NA; CDR3: CASMERVSSEAFF; DNA: TGTGCCAGTATGGAGAGGGTTTCGTCTGAAGCTTTCTTT
length: 15; size: NA; J: TRBJ1-6; V: TRBV19; D: NA; CDR3: CASSPSGFLVSPLHF; DNA: TGTGCCAGTAGTCCATCCGGGTTCCTCGTTTCACCCCTCCACTTT
length: 17; size: NA; J: TRBJ2-7; V: TRBV4-1; D: TRBD1; CDR3: CASSQKGGTGPSYEQYF; DNA: TGCGCCAGCAGCCAAAAAGGGGGGACAGGGCCTTCCTACGAGCAGTACTTC
length: 14; size: NA; J: TRBJ1-6; V: TRBV2; D: NA; CDR3: CASSSGAYNSPLHF; DNA: TGTGCCAGCAGTTCGGGAGCCTATAATTCACCCCTCCACTTT
length: 14; size: NA; J: TRBJ2-7; V: TRBV19; D: NA; CDR3: CASSKETGTYEQYF; DNA: TGTGCCAGTAGTAAGGAGACAGGAACCTACGAGCAGTACTTC
length: 15; size: NA; J: TRBJ1-1; V: TRBV6-5; D: NA; CDR3: CASSLLEGANTEAFF; DNA: TGTGCCAGCAGCCTCCTAGAGGGCGCGAACACTGAAGCTTTCTTT
length: 14; size: NA; J: TRBJ1-5; V: TRBV2; D: NA; CDR3: CASSEGAGGQPQHF; DNA: TGTGCCAGCAGTGAAGGGGCGGGTGGTCAGCCCCAGCATTTT
length: 13; size: NA; J: TRBJ2-5; V: TRBV7-2; D: NA; CDR3: CASSLARQETQYF; DNA: TGTGCCAGCAGCTTAGCGCGGCAAGAGACCCAGTACTTC
length: 15; size: NA; J: TRBJ1-1; V: TRBV18; D: NA; CDR3: CASSPMTGVNTEAFF; DNA: TGTGCCAGCTCACCCATGACCGGGGTGAACACTGAAGCTTTCTTT
length: 16; size: NA; J: TRBJ2-1; V: TRBV7-3; D: TRBD2; CDR3: CASSATGGATNNEQFF; DNA: TGTGCCAGCAGCGCAACCGGGGGGGCAACCAACAATGAGCAGTTCTTC
length: 15; size: NA; J: TRBJ2-1; V: TRBV19; D: NA; CDR3: CASSMDSSSYNEQFF; DNA: TGTGCCAGTAGTATGGACAGTAGCTCCTACAATGAGCAGTTCTTC
length: 18; size: once; J: TRBJ2-4; V: TRBV15; D: TRBD1; CDR3: CATSRAYRGRRSKNIQYF; DNA: TGTGCCACCAGCAGAGCCTACAGGGGGCGGAGGTCGAAAAACATTCAGTACTTC
length: 13; size: NA; J: TRBJ2-7; V: TRBV3-1/TRBV3-2; D: NA; CDR3: CASSLGGGYEQYF; DNA: TGTGCCAGCAGCCTAGGGGGGGGGTACGAGCAGTACTTC
length: 14; size: NA; J: TRBJ2-5; V: TRBV3-1/TRBV3-2; D: TRBD1; CDR3: CASTYSTGRETQYF; DNA: TGTGCCAGCACCTACTCGACAGGGCGAGAGACCCAGTACTTC
length: 15; size: NA; J: TRBJ1-1; V: TRBV7-8; D: NA; CDR3: CASSPTEGGHTEAFF; DNA: TGTGCCAGCAGCCCGACCGAGGGAGGCCACACTGAAGCTTTCTTT
length: 15; size: NA; J: TRBJ1-1; V: TRBV5-1; D: NA; CDR3: CASSLEEVGLGEAFF; DNA: TGCGCCAGCAGCTTGGAGGAGGTGGGGTTAGGTGAAGCTTTCTTT
length: 17; size: NA; J: TRBJ2-1; V: TRBV14; D: TRBD2; CDR3: CASSHRTSGGRYNEQFF; DNA: TGTGCCAGCAGCCACAGGACTAGCGGGGGAAGGTACAATGAGCAGTTCTTC
length: 14; size: once; J: TRBJ2-3; V: TRBV7-9; D: NA; CDR3: CASSKQGGTDTQYF; DNA: TGTGCCAGCAGCAAACAGGGTGGGACAGATACGCAGTATTTT
length: 14; size: NA; J: TRBJ2-7; V: TRBV27; D: NA; CDR3: CASSGAGRVYEQYF; DNA: TGTGCCAGCAGCGGGGCGGGACGGGTCTACGAGCAGTACTTC
length: 14; size: NA; J: TRBJ2-5; V: TRBV5-6; D: TRBD1; CDR3: CASSLGGGWETQYF; DNA: TGTGCCAGCAGCTTGGGAGGGGGCTGGGAGACCCAGTACTTC
length: 16; size: NA; J: TRBJ2-2; V: TRBV6-1; D: TRBD2; CDR3: CASSETSGGVVGELFF; DNA: TGTGCCAGCAGTGAGACTAGCGGGGGGGTTGTCGGGGAGCTGTTTTTT
length: 14; size: NA; J: TRBJ1-1; V: TRBV6-5; D: NA; CDR3: CASSDLVGYTEAFF; DNA: TGTGCCAGCAGCGACCTCGTCGGGTACACTGAAGCTTTCTTT
length: 17; size: few; J: TRBJ2-3; V: TRBV7-7; D: TRBD1; CDR3: CASSLLAGTGVTDTQYF; DNA: TGTGCCAGCAGCTTACTAGCCGGGACAGGGGTTACAGATACGCAGTATTTT
length: 14; size: NA; J: TRBJ1-3; V: TRBV10-3; D: NA; CDR3: CAISEDYSGNTIYF; DNA: TGTGCCATCAGTGAGGACTACTCTGGAAACACCATATATTTT
length: 14; size: NA; J: TRBJ1-2; V: TRBV5-1; D: NA; CDR3: CASSFSSGDYGYTF; DNA: TGCGCCAGCAGCTTTTCCTCAGGTGACTATGGCTACACCTTC
length: 15; size: NA; J: TRBJ2-6; V: TRBV6-5; D: NA; CDR3: CASSFRDSGANVLTF; DNA: TGTGCCAGCAGTTTTCGAGACTCTGGGGCCAACGTCCTGACTTTC
length: 16; size: NA; J: TRBJ1-4; V: TRBV7-6; D: TRBD1; CDR3: CASSFGRDSNNEKLFF; DNA: TGTGCCAGCAGCTTCGGCAGGGACAGTAATAATGAAAAACTGTTTTTT
length: 14; size: NA; J: TRBJ2-7; V: TRBV7-9; D: TRBD1; CDR3: CASSFVQGENEQYF; DNA: TGTGCCAGCAGCTTCGTACAGGGGGAAAACGAGCAGTACTTC
length: 14; size: NA; J: TRBJ2-7; V: TRBV4-2; D: NA; CDR3: CASSQAQGRGEQYF; DNA: TGTGCCAGCAGCCAAGCCCAGGGAAGGGGCGAGCAGTACTTC
length: 17; size: NA; J: TRBJ2-1; V: TRBV9; D: TRBD1; CDR3: CASSVRDRGISYNEQFF; DNA: TGTGCCAGCAGCGTACGGGACAGGGGAATCTCCTACAATGAGCAGTTCTTC
length: 13; size: NA; J: TRBJ2-2; V: TRBV12-3/TRBV12-4; D: TRBD1; CDR3: CASSLQGAGELFF; DNA: TGTGCCAGCAGCTTACAGGGGGCCGGGGAGCTGTTTTTT
length: 15; size: NA; J: TRBJ2-3; V: TRBV9; D: NA; CDR3: CASSVEFLATDTQYF; DNA: TGTGCCAGCAGCGTAGAGTTTTTAGCCACAGATACGCAGTATTTT
length: 15; size: once; J: TRBJ2-2; V: TRBV7-3; D: NA; CDR3: CASSLAGKVAGELFF; DNA: TGTGCCAGCAGCTTAGCGGGGAAGGTTGCCGGGGAGCTGTTTTTT